This T cell receptor (beta chain) was captured by sequencing in a study of shared clonotypes between healthy human individuals. DNA at about 210 ng, approximately 30,000 T cell genomes, went into sorted-subset replicate PCRs. Data came from immunoSEQ multiplex PCR; TCRdb stores just in-frame clones and leaves some out. This sample has around 1.1 million clones, with around three quarters found just once. Study outcomes and limitations: Non-shared clonotypes were found to have lower generation probabilities than the clonotypes that were shared by all four of the sorted-subset donors.

The split of CD4+ cells yielded CD45RA+ naive and CD45RA-negative memory subsets. Worth noting for this clone: What it binds is not known.

The clonotype comes from a man between 18 and 29 years old in good health. Some clones in this sample may be carry-over from other donors' samples. Source material: memory CD4+ T cells from PBMCs. Subset meaning: CD45RA-negative fraction.

Here the CDR3 reads CASSVTGNTEAFF. The CDR3, as DNA: TGTGCCAGCAGTGTCACAGGGAATACTGAAGCTTTCTTT. The chain combines TRBV2 with TRBJ1-1; TRBD1 might be the D (6 bases). Germline loops: CDR1 SNHLY, CDR2 FYNNEI. Trimming cost V 4 bases and J 5 bases, with 11 bases left between them. CDR3 length: 13 amino acids.